Listed below are T cell receptor beta chains from one sample, sequenced in a study of T cells in Graves' hyperthyroidism and ophthalmopathy. TCRdb re-called the multiplex PCR reads with MiXCR, one entry per CDR3 protein. Altogether more than 450,000 distinct CDR3 sequences are present, approximately 14% being singletons, with the ten largest covering around 13%. The sequenced material came from blood. These receptors were collected from a woman aged 40 to 50 with Graves' hyperthyroidism. Each CDR3 is given with its conserved first and last residue. The order of the fields is J gene, V gene, clone size, D gene, CDR3 DNA, CDR3 protein. The D gene is left open where the match is weak. Size values are once, few and many counts, or a class for expanded clones, and some rows have none.

j_gene: TRBJ2-6
v_gene: TRBV10-3
abundance: few
d_gene: TRBD2
CDR3nt: TGTGCCATCACCGGGGGGGCGGGTGCCTCTGGGGCCAACGTCCTGACTTTC
CDR3aa: CAITGGAGASGANVLTF

j_gene: TRBJ2-2
v_gene: TRBV27
abundance: many
d_gene: NA
CDR3nt: TGTGCCAGCAGTTTAGCCATACCGGGCTTGAGCCCGGGGGAGCTGTTTTTT
CDR3aa: CASSLAIPGLSPGELFF

j_gene: TRBJ2-3
v_gene: TRBV13
abundance: many
d_gene: TRBD2
CDR3nt: TGTGCCAGCAGCGGGCGGACTAGCGGCTCAGATACGCAGTATTTT
CDR3aa: CASSGRTSGSDTQYF

j_gene: TRBJ1-1
v_gene: TRBV5-1
abundance: NA
d_gene: NA
CDR3nt: TGCGCCAGCAGCCTCACTAAAGGAAGTGAAGCTTTCTTT
CDR3aa: CASSLTKGSEAFF

j_gene: TRBJ2-4
v_gene: TRBV7-2
abundance: few
d_gene: NA
CDR3nt: TGTGCCAGCAGCGCCCGTACACGGAGCAGGGACATTCAGTACTTC
CDR3aa: CASSARTRSRDIQYF

j_gene: TRBJ2-7
v_gene: TRBV12-3/TRBV12-4
abundance: NA
d_gene: NA
CDR3nt: TGTGCCAGCTTTTATCAGGGAACATACGAGCAGTACTTC
CDR3aa: CASFYQGTYEQYF

j_gene: TRBJ2-7
v_gene: TRBV6-5
abundance: many
d_gene: NA
CDR3nt: TGTGCCAGCAGTTACACTCCCCCCGAGCAGTACTTC
CDR3aa: CASSYTPPEQYF

j_gene: TRBJ2-1
v_gene: TRBV7-6
abundance: many
d_gene: NA
CDR3nt: TGTGCCAGCAGCTTAGTGGAGGGTCCCTCCTACAATGAGCAGTTCTTC
CDR3aa: CASSLVEGPSYNEQFF

j_gene: TRBJ2-7
v_gene: TRBV29-1
abundance: many
d_gene: NA
CDR3nt: TGCAGCGTTGCGACCCCAGAGTTCTCCTACGAGCAGTACTTC
CDR3aa: CSVATPEFSYEQYF

j_gene: TRBJ2-2
v_gene: TRBV27
abundance: many
d_gene: NA
CDR3nt: TGTGCCAGCAGTACAGGGACGAACACCGGGGAGCTGTTTTTT
CDR3aa: CASSTGTNTGELFF

j_gene: TRBJ2-1
v_gene: TRBV6-1
abundance: many
d_gene: NA
CDR3nt: TGTGCCAGCAGCCCTTTCCCGGGGAATTCCTACAATGAGCAGTTCTTC
CDR3aa: CASSPFPGNSYNEQFF

j_gene: TRBJ2-5
v_gene: TRBV3-1
abundance: many
d_gene: NA
CDR3nt: TGTGCCAGCAGCCAAGTGGTCGGGACCCAGTACTTC
CDR3aa: CASSQVVGTQYF

j_gene: TRBJ2-3
v_gene: TRBV10-1
abundance: NA
d_gene: TRBD1
CDR3nt: TGCGCCAGCAGTGGGTCCCCCCCCGACAGGGGCTCAGATACACAGTATTTT
CDR3aa: CASSGSPPDRGSDTQYF

j_gene: TRBJ2-1
v_gene: TRBV7-3
abundance: many
d_gene: TRBD1
CDR3nt: TGTGCCAGCAGCTTAGGGGGACAGGATCACAATGAGCAGTTCTTC
CDR3aa: CASSLGGQDHNEQFF

j_gene: TRBJ1-5
v_gene: TRBV6-1
abundance: many
d_gene: NA
CDR3nt: TGTGCCAGCAGTGAAGGGGGAGGAGAACAGCCCCAGCATTTT
CDR3aa: CASSEGGGEQPQHF

j_gene: TRBJ1-1
v_gene: TRBV7-9
abundance: NA
d_gene: NA
CDR3nt: TGTGCCAGCAGCTTACATACAGGGAACACTGAAGCTTTCTTT
CDR3aa: CASSLHTGNTEAFF

j_gene: TRBJ2-7
v_gene: TRBV28
abundance: many
d_gene: NA
CDR3nt: TGTGCCAGCAGTTTGGGGGACCTTTTCTACGAGCAGTACTTC
CDR3aa: CASSLGDLFYEQYF

j_gene: TRBJ2-1
v_gene: TRBV28
abundance: many
d_gene: NA
CDR3nt: TGTGCCAGCAGTTCCCAGGACAGTTCTTTTTACAATGAGCAGTTCTTC
CDR3aa: CASSSQDSSFYNEQFF

j_gene: TRBJ2-5
v_gene: TRBV28
abundance: many
d_gene: TRBD2
CDR3nt: TGTGCCAGCCTTAGCGGGAGATTAGAGACCCAGTACTTC
CDR3aa: CASLSGRLETQYF

j_gene: TRBJ2-3
v_gene: TRBV5-1
abundance: many
d_gene: NA
CDR3nt: TGCGCCAGCAACGCAGCGGAGTATGGGGCAGATACGCAGTATTTT
CDR3aa: CASNAAEYGADTQYF

j_gene: TRBJ1-2
v_gene: TRBV2
abundance: many
d_gene: TRBD1
CDR3nt: TGTGCCAGCAGTACTACAGGGGATGGCTACACCTTC
CDR3aa: CASSTTGDGYTF

j_gene: TRBJ2-7
v_gene: TRBV29-1
abundance: NA
d_gene: TRBD2
CDR3nt: TGCAGCGTCCTCACTAGCGACGGGGGATACGAGCAGTACTTC
CDR3aa: CSVLTSDGGYEQYF

j_gene: TRBJ2-1
v_gene: TRBV4-1
abundance: few
d_gene: NA
CDR3nt: TGCGCCAGCAGCCAATGGGGGCAGCAGTACAATGAGCAGTTCTTC
CDR3aa: CASSQWGQQYNEQFF

j_gene: TRBJ1-3
v_gene: TRBV7-2
abundance: many
d_gene: TRBD1
CDR3nt: TGTGCCAGCAGCTGGACAGGGTTCCCGACTGGAAACACCATATATTTT
CDR3aa: CASSWTGFPTGNTIYF

j_gene: TRBJ2-3
v_gene: TRBV5-1
abundance: many
d_gene: TRBD2
CDR3nt: TGCGCCAGTACTCCGGGACTAGCGGGAGGGCCGACAGATACGCAGTATTTT
CDR3aa: CASTPGLAGGPTDTQYF

j_gene: TRBJ1-1
v_gene: TRBV6-1
abundance: NA
d_gene: NA
CDR3nt: TGTGCCAGCAATCTCGGGGGAGGGGCGAACACTGAAGCTTTCTTT
CDR3aa: CASNLGGGANTEAFF

j_gene: TRBJ2-1
v_gene: TRBV7-9
abundance: NA
d_gene: TRBD1
CDR3nt: TGTGCCAGCAGCTTAGTCCGGGACAGGACACCCGCTGTGAATGAGCAGTTCTTC
CDR3aa: CASSLVRDRTPAVNEQFF

j_gene: TRBJ2-7
v_gene: TRBV20-1
abundance: many
d_gene: NA
CDR3nt: TGCAGTGCCCCCAATTCCTACGAGCAGTACTTC
CDR3aa: CSAPNSYEQYF

j_gene: TRBJ2-5
v_gene: TRBV5-6
abundance: NA
d_gene: NA
CDR3nt: TGTGCCAGCAGCTTGAATAGCGGACAAGAGACCCAGTACTTC
CDR3aa: CASSLNSGQETQYF

j_gene: TRBJ1-3
v_gene: TRBV5-1
abundance: few
d_gene: NA
CDR3nt: TGCGCCAGCAGCTTTGAAGGGCTCGGAAACACCATATATTTT
CDR3aa: CASSFEGLGNTIYF

j_gene: TRBJ2-7
v_gene: TRBV5-8
abundance: many
d_gene: NA
CDR3nt: TGTGCCAGCAGTCCCGGACGAGCCACCGAGCAGTACTTC
CDR3aa: CASSPGRATEQYF

j_gene: TRBJ2-5
v_gene: TRBV5-1
abundance: few
d_gene: NA
CDR3nt: TGCGCCAGCAACCCGGATACGGGAGAGACCCAGTACTTC
CDR3aa: CASNPDTGETQYF

j_gene: TRBJ2-4
v_gene: TRBV29-1
abundance: many
d_gene: NA
CDR3nt: TGCAGCGTTGAAAGGCGGGCAGGGACCGTAACCCTAGCCAAAAACATTCAGTACTTC
CDR3aa: CSVERRAGTVTLAKNIQYF

j_gene: TRBJ1-1
v_gene: TRBV12-3/TRBV12-4
abundance: many
d_gene: NA
CDR3nt: TGTGCCAGCAGCTCGAAACGTGGGGGAACCGAAGCTTTCTTT
CDR3aa: CASSSKRGGTEAFF

j_gene: TRBJ2-1
v_gene: TRBV2
abundance: many
d_gene: TRBD2
CDR3nt: TGTGCCAGCAGTCCCGGGACTAGCGGGAGCTCCTACAATGAGCAGTTCTTC
CDR3aa: CASSPGTSGSSYNEQFF

j_gene: TRBJ2-5
v_gene: TRBV10-2
abundance: NA
d_gene: TRBD2
CDR3nt: TGCGCCAGCAGTGAGTCGATTGTAGCGGGAGGGTACCAAGAGACCCAGTACTTC
CDR3aa: CASSESIVAGGYQETQYF

j_gene: TRBJ1-2
v_gene: TRBV6-5
abundance: NA
d_gene: NA
CDR3nt: TGTGCCAGCAGTTACTCCTCGGGACTCCCGTACAACTATGGCTACACCTTC
CDR3aa: CASSYSSGLPYNYGYTF

j_gene: TRBJ1-2
v_gene: TRBV28
abundance: many
d_gene: TRBD1
CDR3nt: TGTGCCAGCACGCCCGGCAGGGGGTGGTATGGCTACACCTTC
CDR3aa: CASTPGRGWYGYTF

j_gene: TRBJ2-2
v_gene: TRBV6-1
abundance: NA
d_gene: NA
CDR3nt: TGTGCCAGCAGTGAAGCTTCGACCGGGGAGCTGTTTTTT
CDR3aa: CASSEASTGELFF

j_gene: TRBJ2-7
v_gene: TRBV6-1
abundance: many
d_gene: NA
CDR3nt: TGTGCCAGCAACCACTCCAGGAGGCTCTCCTACGAGCAGTACTTC
CDR3aa: CASNHSRRLSYEQYF